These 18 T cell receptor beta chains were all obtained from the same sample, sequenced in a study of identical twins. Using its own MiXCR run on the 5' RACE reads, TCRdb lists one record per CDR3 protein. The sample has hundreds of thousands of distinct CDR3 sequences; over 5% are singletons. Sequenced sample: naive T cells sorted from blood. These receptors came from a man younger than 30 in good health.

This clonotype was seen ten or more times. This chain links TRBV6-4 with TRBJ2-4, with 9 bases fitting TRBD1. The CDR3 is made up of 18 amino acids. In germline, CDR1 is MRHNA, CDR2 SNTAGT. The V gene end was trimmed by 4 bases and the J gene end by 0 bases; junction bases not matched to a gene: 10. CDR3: CASSGFGTGIPAKNIQYF. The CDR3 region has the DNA TGTGCCAGCAGTGGTTTTGGGACAGGGATTCCAGCCAAAAACATTCAGTACTTC.

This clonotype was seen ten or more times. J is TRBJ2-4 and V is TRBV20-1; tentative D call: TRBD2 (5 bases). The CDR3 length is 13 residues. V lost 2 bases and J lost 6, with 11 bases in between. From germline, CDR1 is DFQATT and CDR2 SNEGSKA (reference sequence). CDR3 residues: CSARRSGLNIQYF. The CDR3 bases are TGCAGTGCTAGAAGATCAGGACTAAACATTCAGTACTTC.

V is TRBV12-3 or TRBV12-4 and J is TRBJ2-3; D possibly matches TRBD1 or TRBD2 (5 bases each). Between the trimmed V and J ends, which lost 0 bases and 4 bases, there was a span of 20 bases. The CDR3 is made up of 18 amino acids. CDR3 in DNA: TGTGCCAGCAGTTTAGCCTTAGACGGGACCGAGTCTTCAGATACGCAGTATTTT. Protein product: CASSLALDGTESSDTQYF.

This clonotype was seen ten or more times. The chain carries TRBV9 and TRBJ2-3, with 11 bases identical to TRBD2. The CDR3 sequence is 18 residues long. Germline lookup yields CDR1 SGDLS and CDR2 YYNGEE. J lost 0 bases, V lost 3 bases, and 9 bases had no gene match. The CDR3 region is CASSGGLAGGESTDTQYF. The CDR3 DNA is TGTGCCAGCAGCGGCGGCCTAGCGGGAGGCGAAAGCACAGATACGCAGTATTTT.

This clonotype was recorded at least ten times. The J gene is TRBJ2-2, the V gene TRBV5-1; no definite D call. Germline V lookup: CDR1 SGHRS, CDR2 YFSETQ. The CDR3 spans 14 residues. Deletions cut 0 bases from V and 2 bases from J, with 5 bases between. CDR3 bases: TGCGCCAGCAGCTTGGTGGTCAACACCGGGGAGCTGTTTTTT. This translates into CASSLVVNTGELFF.

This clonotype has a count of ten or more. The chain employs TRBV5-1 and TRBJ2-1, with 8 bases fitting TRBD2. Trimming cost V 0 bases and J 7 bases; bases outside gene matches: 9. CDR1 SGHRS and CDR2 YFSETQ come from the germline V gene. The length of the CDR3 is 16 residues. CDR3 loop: CASSLGPGGLQNEQFF. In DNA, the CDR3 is TGCGCCAGCAGCTTGGGTCCGGGAGGGCTGCAGAATGAGCAGTTCTTC.

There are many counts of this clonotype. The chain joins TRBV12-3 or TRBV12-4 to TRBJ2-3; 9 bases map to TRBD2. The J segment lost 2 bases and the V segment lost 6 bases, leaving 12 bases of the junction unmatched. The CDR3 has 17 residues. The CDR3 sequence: CASRSKSSGSFTDTQYF. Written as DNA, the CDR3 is TGTGCCAGCAGATCCAAGAGTAGCGGGAGTTTCACAGATACGCAGTATTTT.

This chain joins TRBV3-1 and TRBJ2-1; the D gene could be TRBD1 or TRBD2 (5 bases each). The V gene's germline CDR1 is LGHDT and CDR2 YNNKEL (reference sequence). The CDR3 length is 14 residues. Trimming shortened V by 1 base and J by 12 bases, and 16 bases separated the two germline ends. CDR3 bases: TGTGCCAGCAGCCAAGTATGGGACCTACCTTGGCAGTTCTTC. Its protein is CASSQVWDLPWQFF.

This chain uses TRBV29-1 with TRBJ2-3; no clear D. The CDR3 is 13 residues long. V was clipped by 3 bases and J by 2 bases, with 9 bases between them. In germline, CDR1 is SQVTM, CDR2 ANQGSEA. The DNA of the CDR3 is TGCAGCGTTGATCTCGGAGTCACAGATACGCAGTATTTT. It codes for CSVDLGVTDTQYF.

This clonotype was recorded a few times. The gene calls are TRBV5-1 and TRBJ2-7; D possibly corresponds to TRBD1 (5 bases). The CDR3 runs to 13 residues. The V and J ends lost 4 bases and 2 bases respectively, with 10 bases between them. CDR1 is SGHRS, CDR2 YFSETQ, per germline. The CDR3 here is CASSRNRTYEQYV. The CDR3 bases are TGCGCCAGCAGCCGGAACAGGACCTACGAGCAGTACGTC.

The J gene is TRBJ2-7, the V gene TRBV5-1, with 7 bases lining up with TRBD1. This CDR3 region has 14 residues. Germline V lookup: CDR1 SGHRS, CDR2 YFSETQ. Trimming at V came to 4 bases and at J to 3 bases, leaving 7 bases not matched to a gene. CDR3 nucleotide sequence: TGCGCCAGCAGCCCCACCCGGGACAGCTACGAGCAGTACTTC. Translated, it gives CASSPTRDSYEQYF.

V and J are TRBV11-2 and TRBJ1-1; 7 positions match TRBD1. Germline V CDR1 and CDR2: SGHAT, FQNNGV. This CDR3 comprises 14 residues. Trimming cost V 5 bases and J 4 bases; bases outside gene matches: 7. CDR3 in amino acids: CASSQQGRTTEAFF. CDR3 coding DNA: TGTGCCAGCAGCCAACAGGGGCGGACCACTGAAGCTTTCTTT. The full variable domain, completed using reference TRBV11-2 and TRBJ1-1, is EAGVAQSPRYKIIEKRQSVAFWCNPISGHATLYWYQQILGQGPKLLIQFQNNGVVDDSQLPKDRFSAERLKGVDSTLKIQPAKLEDSAVYLCASSQQGRTTEAFFGQGTRLTVV.

CDR3 DNA sequence: TGTGCCAGCTCCCTTGATGTCTGGCAGTATTTT. Encoded protein: CASSLDVWQYF. The chain couples TRBV18 to TRBJ2-3; D gene uncertain. The germline CDR1 and CDR2 sequences are KGHSH and LQKENI. This CDR3 is 11 amino acids long. With 6 bases removed from V and 11 bases from J, the gap between germline ends came to 12 bases.

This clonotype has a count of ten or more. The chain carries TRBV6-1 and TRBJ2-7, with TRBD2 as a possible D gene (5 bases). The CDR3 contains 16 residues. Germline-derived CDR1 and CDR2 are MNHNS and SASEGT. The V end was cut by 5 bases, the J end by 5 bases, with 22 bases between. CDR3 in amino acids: CASSPELTRRMDEQYF. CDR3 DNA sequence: TGTGCCAGCAGTCCCGAACTAACTAGGAGGATGGACGAGCAGTACTTC.

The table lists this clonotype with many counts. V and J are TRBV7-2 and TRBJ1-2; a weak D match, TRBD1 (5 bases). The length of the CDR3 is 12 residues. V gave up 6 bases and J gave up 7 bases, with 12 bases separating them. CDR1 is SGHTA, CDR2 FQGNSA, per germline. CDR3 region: CASSQGTGGYTF. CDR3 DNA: TGTGCCAGCAGTCAGGGTACTGGTGGCTACACCTTC.

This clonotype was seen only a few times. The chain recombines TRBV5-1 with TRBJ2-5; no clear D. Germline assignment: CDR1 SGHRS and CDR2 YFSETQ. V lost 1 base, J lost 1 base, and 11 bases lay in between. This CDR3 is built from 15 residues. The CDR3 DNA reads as TGCGCCAGCAGCTTGTTTTACCGGTCCCAAGAGACCCAGTACTTC. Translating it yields CASSLFYRSQETQYF. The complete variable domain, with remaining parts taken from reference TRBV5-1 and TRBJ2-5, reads KAGVTQTPRYLIKTRGQQVTLSCSPISGHRSVSWYQQTPGQGLQFLFEYFSETQRNKGNFPGRFSGRQFSNSRSEMNVSTLELGDSALYLCASSLFYRSQETQYFGPGTRLLVL.

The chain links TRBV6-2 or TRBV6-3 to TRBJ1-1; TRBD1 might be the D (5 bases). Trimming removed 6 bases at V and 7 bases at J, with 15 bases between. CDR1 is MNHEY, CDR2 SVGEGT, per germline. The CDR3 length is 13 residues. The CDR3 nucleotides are TGTGCCAGCAGCTCACAGGATAAAGGTGAAGCTTTCTTT. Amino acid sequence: CASSSQDKGEAFF.

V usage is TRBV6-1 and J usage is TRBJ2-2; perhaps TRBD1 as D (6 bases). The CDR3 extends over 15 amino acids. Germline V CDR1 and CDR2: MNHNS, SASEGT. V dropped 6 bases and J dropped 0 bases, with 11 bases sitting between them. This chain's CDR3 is CASSARGANTGELFF. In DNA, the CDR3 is TGTGCCAGCAGCGCCAGGGGCGCGAACACCGGGGAGCTGTTTTTT.